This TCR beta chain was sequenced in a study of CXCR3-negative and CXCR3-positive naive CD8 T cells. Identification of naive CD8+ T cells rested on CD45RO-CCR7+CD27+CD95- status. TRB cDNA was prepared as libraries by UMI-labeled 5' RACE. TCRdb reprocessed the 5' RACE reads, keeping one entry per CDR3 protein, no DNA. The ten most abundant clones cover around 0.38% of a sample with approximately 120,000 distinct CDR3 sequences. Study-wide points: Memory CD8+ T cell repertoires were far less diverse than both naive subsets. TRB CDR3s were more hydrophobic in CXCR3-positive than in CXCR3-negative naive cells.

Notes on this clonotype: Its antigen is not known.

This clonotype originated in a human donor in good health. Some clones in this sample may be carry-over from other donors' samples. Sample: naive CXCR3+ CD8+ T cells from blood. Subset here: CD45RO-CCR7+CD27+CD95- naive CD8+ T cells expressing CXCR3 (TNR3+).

CDR3 in amino acids: CASSLGAGATYEQYF. The chain combines TRBV7-9 with TRBJ2-7; TCRdb proposes TRBD1, but this gene call is untestable without DNA. The CDR3 is made up of 15 amino acids. Germline CDR1 reads SEHNR; CDR2 reads FQNEAQ (reference sequence).